This TCR beta chain stems from a study of blood T cell repertoires in COVID-19. Data came from immunoSEQ multiplex PCR; TCRdb stores just in-frame clones and leaves some out. This table holds about 310,000 clones, about 87% found once. V was trimmed by 6 bases and J by 7 bases, leaving 10 bases between them. CDR3 length: 11 residues. Germline CDR1 is DFQATT and CDR2 is SNEGSKA (reference sequence). The sequenced sample was peripheral blood. V gene TRBV20-1 combines with J gene TRBJ2-1; D remains ambiguous. The sequence derives from a woman in her 50s who had recovered from COVID-19. The CDR3 nucleotides are TGCAGTGCGTCACGAGGTAATGAGCAGTTCTTC. The encoded protein is CSASRGNEQFF.